The rows below give T cell receptor beta chains drawn from one sample of a study of CD4 T cells in relation to SARS-CoV-2 and coronaviruses. TCRdb keeps only in-frame clones here, not all; method: immunoSEQ multiplex PCR. The data contain 32,000 or so clones, over 60% of them singletons. No antigens are known for them. The sequencing input was CD4+ T cells from PBMCs, cultured in vitro. All receptors come from a human donor in good health. Both conserved end residues are part of each CDR3. A D gene is named only where the DNA matches it firmly. Where a row states a size, it is once, few, many or the class of an expanded clone; other rows omit it.

v_call,clone_size,d_call,j_call,cdr3_aa,cdr3_nt
TRBV5-5,NA,NA,TRBJ1-5,CASSPSLSNQPQHF,TGTGCCAGCAGCCCTAGTTTAAGCAATCAGCCCCAGCATTTT
TRBV11-2,NA,TRBD2,TRBJ2-2,CASRQPGLLNTGELFF,TGTGCCAGCAGGCAACCGGGACTATTGAACACCGGGGAGCTGTTTTTT
TRBV9,NA,TRBD2,TRBJ2-3,CASSVGGGSTDTQYF,TGTGCCAGCAGCGTGGGCGGGGGAAGCACAGATACGCAGTATTTT
TRBV3-1/TRBV3-2,once,TRBD1,TRBJ1-3,CASSLRGQGVGNTIYF,TGTGCCAGCAGCCTCAGAGGACAGGGAGTCGGAAACACCATATATTTT
TRBV9,NA,NA,TRBJ1-1,CASSVNPLAEAFF,TGTGCCAGCAGCGTAAACCCTTTGGCTGAAGCTTTCTTT
TRBV5-1,NA,NA,TRBJ2-1,CASSLQVAGAGSSYNEQFF,TGCGCCAGCAGCTTGCAGGTAGCCGGTGCGGGCAGTTCCTACAATGAGCAGTTCTTC
TRBV5-1,NA,NA,TRBJ1-2,CASSLDINYGYTF,TGCGCCAGCAGCTTGGACATAAACTATGGCTACACCTTC
TRBV5-4,NA,TRBD1,TRBJ2-7,CASSIGQVGSYEQYF,TGTGCCAGCAGCATCGGACAGGTGGGCTCCTACGAGCAGTACTTC
TRBV12-3/TRBV12-4,few,NA,TRBJ2-7,CASGAGPYEQYF,TGTGCCAGCGGGGCTGGCCCCTACGAGCAGTACTTC
TRBV4-3,NA,NA,TRBJ1-1,CASSHETENTEAFF,TGCGCCAGCAGCCATGAGACGGAGAACACTGAAGCTTTCTTT
TRBV10-3,few,NA,TRBJ1-1,CAISETGTGNTEAFF,TGTGCCATCAGTGAAACCGGGACGGGGAACACTGAAGCTTTCTTT
TRBV11-2,NA,NA,TRBJ2-1,CASSLGWGQFF,TGTGCCAGCAGCTTAGGATGGGGGCAGTTCTTC
TRBV19,NA,TRBD1,TRBJ2-7,CASSSGQGGFYEQYF,TGTGCCAGTAGTTCGGGACAGGGGGGCTTCTACGAGCAGTACTTC
TRBV11-2,once,TRBD1,TRBJ1-3,CASSAGDRRSENTIYF,TGTGCCAGCAGCGCCGGGGACAGACGTTCGGAAAACACCATATATTTT
TRBV19,NA,NA,TRBJ2-7,CASSSRGISYEQYF,TGTGCCAGTAGTAGTCGCGGTATCTCCTACGAGCAGTACTTC
TRBV19,NA,NA,TRBJ1-1,CASRSTLNTEAFF,TGTGCCAGTAGATCGACTTTGAACACTGAAGCTTTCTTT
TRBV7-3,NA,NA,TRBJ1-1,CASSLSANTEAFF,TGTGCCAGCAGCTTATCGGCAAACACTGAAGCTTTCTTT
TRBV7-7,NA,NA,TRBJ2-2,CASSEYSGHANTGELFF,TGTGCCAGCAGCGAGTACTCGGGACACGCAAACACCGGGGAGCTGTTTTTT
TRBV7-2,NA,TRBD2,TRBJ2-3,CASSLHRGLAGGTDTQYF,TGTGCCAGCAGCTTACATCGGGGACTAGCGGGAGGGACAGATACGCAGTATTTT
TRBV11-3,few,TRBD1,TRBJ2-2,CASSRDRYTGELFF,TGTGCCAGCTCCCGGGACAGGTACACCGGGGAGCTGTTTTTT
TRBV3-1/TRBV3-2,NA,NA,TRBJ2-5,CASSHRGQETQYF,TGTGCCAGCAGCCATCGGGGACAAGAGACCCAGTACTTC
TRBV6-2/TRBV6-3,NA,TRBD2,TRBJ2-7,CASSYSGSGQTYEQYF,TGTGCCAGCAGTTACTCGGGTAGCGGGCAAACCTACGAGCAGTACTTC
TRBV27,NA,TRBD1,TRBJ1-2,CASSLSGQGSYGYTF,TGTGCCAGCAGTTTATCGGGACAGGGGAGTTATGGCTACACCTTC
TRBV5-6,NA,NA,TRBJ2-2,CASSLDPGRTNTGELFF,TGTGCCAGCAGCTTGGACCCGGGCAGAACGAACACCGGGGAGCTGTTTTTT
TRBV3-1/TRBV3-2,NA,NA,TRBJ2-3,CASSQGGGRFTDTQYF,TGTGCCAGCAGCCAAGGCGGTGGGCGCTTTACAGATACGCAGTATTTT
TRBV7-9,NA,TRBD2,TRBJ2-1,CASSFSGRWLNEQFF,TGTGCCAGCAGCTTCAGCGGGAGGTGGTTGAATGAGCAGTTCTTC
TRBV7-9,NA,NA,TRBJ2-1,CASSLGTAYNEQFF,TGTGCCAGCAGCTTAGGTACAGCTTACAATGAGCAGTTCTTC
TRBV4-3,NA,NA,TRBJ1-4,CASSQVEKLFF,TGCGCCAGCAGCCAAGTCGAAAAACTGTTTTTT
TRBV9,few,NA,TRBJ2-7,CASSVGPGSYEQYF,TGTGCCAGCAGCGTAGGCCCGGGGTCCTACGAGCAGTACTTC
TRBV5-1,few,NA,TRBJ2-3,CASSLVISADTQYF,TGCGCCAGCAGTCTAGTAATCTCCGCAGATACGCAGTATTTT
TRBV29-1,NA,TRBD1,TRBJ1-2,CSAQTGLLDYGYTF,TGCAGCGCCCAGACAGGGCTGCTAGATTATGGCTACACCTTC
TRBV10-3,NA,TRBD2,TRBJ2-1,CAISESLLPSGGNNEQFF,TGTGCCATCAGTGAGTCTTTACTGCCTAGCGGGGGGAACAATGAGCAGTTCTTC
TRBV5-5,NA,NA,TRBJ1-1,CASSLQTQDEAFF,TGTGCCAGCAGCTTGCAGACCCAGGATGAAGCTTTCTTT
TRBV29-1,NA,NA,TRBJ1-3,CSAREGGGRDTIYF,TGCAGCGCCCGAGAAGGGGGGGGACGAGACACCATATATTTT
TRBV5-5,NA,NA,TRBJ1-2,CASSSNPTQSYGYTF,TGTGCCAGCAGCTCCAACCCGACACAATCCTATGGCTACACCTTC
TRBV5-4,once,NA,TRBJ1-1,CASSLAHTTEAFF,TGTGCCAGCAGCTTGGCCCACACCACTGAAGCTTTCTTT
TRBV6-5,NA,TRBD1,TRBJ1-5,CASRETGASNQPQHF,TGTGCCAGCAGGGAGACAGGGGCGAGCAATCAGCCCCAGCATTTT
TRBV27,NA,TRBD2,TRBJ2-1,CASSLFDSGGAVYNEQFF,TGTGCCAGCAGTTTATTCGATAGCGGGGGGGCTGTTTACAATGAGCAGTTCTTC
TRBV14,NA,TRBD2,TRBJ2-1,CASSQVLAGGFEQFF,TGTGCCAGCAGCCAAGTCCTAGCGGGGGGCTTTGAGCAGTTCTTC
TRBV21-1,NA,NA,TRBJ2-7,CASSKVADSYEQYF,TGTGCCAGCAGCAAAGTGGCGGACTCCTACGAGCAGTACTTC